This T cell receptor (beta chain) was observed in a study of shared clonotypes between healthy human individuals. Study-wide findings and caveats: The diversity represented, both genetic and in exposure history, was limited by few donors. About 5.2% was the fraction of naive CD4 clonotypes found shared across several donors.

With respect to this clone: Its specificity is not known.

In germline, CDR1 is SGDLS, CDR2 YYNGEE. V was trimmed by 4 bases and J by 5 bases, leaving 16 bases between them. The CDR3 is 14 amino acids. In the study's own analysis: ImmunoSEQ only sent back junction sequences with no quality scores, so filtering was done differently. The data were produced by immunoSEQ multiplex PCR, yet TCRdb's version contains in-frame clones alone and is incomplete. V, J and clone size are those of that table, while D and trimming were read from the DNA. The sample lists around 2,000,000 clones, over 85% occurring once. This sequence was found in a man between 18 and 29 years old in good health. Source material: naive CD4+ T cells sorted from blood. Specified subset: CD45RA+ positively selected. This chain joins TRBV9 and TRBJ2-7, with D tentatively TRBD2 (5 bases). The DNA of the CDR3 is TGTGCCAGCAGCCCCCACGACGGGAATAACGAGCAGTACTTC. This codes for CASSPHDGNNEQYF.